What follows describes a single TCR beta chain. TCR beta libraries were built with iRepertoire HTBI primers and Arm-PCR of CDR3 regions. One entry per CDR3 protein, called by TCRdb with MiXCR from the multiplex PCR reads. This table has over 300,000 distinct CDR3 sequences, 15% to 20% appearing once. V was pared by 4 bases and J by 2 bases, with 19 bases between. The CDR3 is 17 residues long. Germline CDR1 SEHNR, CDR2 FQNEAQ (reference sequence). The data are from a study of regulatory T cells in long-lasting Graves disease. Across the study: Persistent Graves' disease meant over 5 years of antithyroid drugs with positive TSH receptor antibodies.

Noted time point: persistent/refractory GD, antithyroid drugs over 5 years with positive TRAb. Isolated PBMC RNA provided the starting material for the TCR library. Roughly 10 milliliters of peripheral blood were drawn into EDTA tubes. This sample comprised peripheral blood mononuclear cells (PBMCs), obtained when the disease was refractory, from a patient treated with antithyroid drugs. V and J are TRBV7-9 and TRBJ2-3; D is uncertain. The sequence derives from a female donor with Graves disease. The CDR3 region is CASSSPLLLGDTDTQYF. CDR3 DNA sequence: TGTGCCAGCAGCTCCCCATTACTACTTGGGGACACAGATACGCAGTATTTT.